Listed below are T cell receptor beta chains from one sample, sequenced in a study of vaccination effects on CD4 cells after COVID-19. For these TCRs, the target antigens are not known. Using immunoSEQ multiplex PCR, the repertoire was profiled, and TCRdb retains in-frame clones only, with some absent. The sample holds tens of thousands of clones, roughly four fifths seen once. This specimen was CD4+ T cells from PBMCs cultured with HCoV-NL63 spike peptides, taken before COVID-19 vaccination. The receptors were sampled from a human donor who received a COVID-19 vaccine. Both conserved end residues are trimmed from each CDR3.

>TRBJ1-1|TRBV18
ASSSRQAQNTEAF
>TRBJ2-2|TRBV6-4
ASSDSGVGELF
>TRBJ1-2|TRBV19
ASRTGRKYGYT
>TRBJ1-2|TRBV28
ASSSYSTGHYGYT
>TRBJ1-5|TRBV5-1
ASSLEGGGNQPQH
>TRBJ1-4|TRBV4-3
ASSQDQVGEKLF
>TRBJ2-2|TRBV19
ASRVTGQGNTGELF
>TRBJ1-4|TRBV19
ASSMRGGVEKLF
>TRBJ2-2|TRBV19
ASSIDRGEIAGELF
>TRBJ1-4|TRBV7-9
ASSLTGERGGSSEKLF
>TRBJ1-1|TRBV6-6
ASSLPDRVAF
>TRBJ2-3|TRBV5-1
ASSPRPGRDTQY
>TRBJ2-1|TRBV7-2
ASSPSGTRSDEQF
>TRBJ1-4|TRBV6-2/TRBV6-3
ASSYSAGSGTNEKLF
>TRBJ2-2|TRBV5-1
ASSLPGGGTGELF
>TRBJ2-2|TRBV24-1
ATSDPPGQGFSGELF
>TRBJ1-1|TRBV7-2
ASSSSGLTEAF
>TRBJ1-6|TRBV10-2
ASREGSNSPLH
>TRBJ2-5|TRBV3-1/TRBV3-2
ASSQGRPFQETQY
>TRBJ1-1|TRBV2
ATRTGSNTEAF
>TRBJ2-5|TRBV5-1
ASSFGSGGKETQY
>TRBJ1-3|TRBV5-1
ASSVLGPSGGSGNTIY
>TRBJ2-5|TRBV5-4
ASSSPGQLGETQY
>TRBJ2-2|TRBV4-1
ASRGTSGGAGELF
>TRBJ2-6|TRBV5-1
ASSFEKLGANVLT
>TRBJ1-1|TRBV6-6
ASSYQLMSDTEAF
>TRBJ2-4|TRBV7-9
ASSDRDIQY
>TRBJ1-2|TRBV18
ASSLIRDGYT
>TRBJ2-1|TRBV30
AWSPWQNNEQF
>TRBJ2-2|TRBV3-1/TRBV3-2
ASSQDGRTGELF
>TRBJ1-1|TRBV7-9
ASSLAINTEAF
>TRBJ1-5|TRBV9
ARDDRESQPQH
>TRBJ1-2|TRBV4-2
ASSQTGQGDYGYT
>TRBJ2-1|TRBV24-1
ATSDSEGSYNEQF
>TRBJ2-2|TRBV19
ASFRDRGLGELF
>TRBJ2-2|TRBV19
ASSNQGAVSGELF
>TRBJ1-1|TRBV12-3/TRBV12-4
ASRPGGTEAF
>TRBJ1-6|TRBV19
ASRRGLGNSPLH
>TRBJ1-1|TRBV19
ASRFTGVTEAF
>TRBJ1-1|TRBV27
AKPDGNTEAF
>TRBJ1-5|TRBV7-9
ASSLDEGLDQPQH
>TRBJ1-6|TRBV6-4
ASRDGTRISNSPLH
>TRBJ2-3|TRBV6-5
ASDLRGAFATQY
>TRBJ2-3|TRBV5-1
ASSSGRGALLDTQY
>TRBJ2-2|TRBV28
ASSYASRNTGELF
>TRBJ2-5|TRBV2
ASSEGLAGAGTQY
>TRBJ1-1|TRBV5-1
ASSNGQMNTEAF
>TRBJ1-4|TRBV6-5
ASSRGRGGEKLF
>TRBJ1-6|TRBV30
ACAPGQSNSPLH
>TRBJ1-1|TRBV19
ASSKPPGGGFSEAF
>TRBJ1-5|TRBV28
ASRGQGTGNQPQH
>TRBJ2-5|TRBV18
ASSVGQVQRNQY
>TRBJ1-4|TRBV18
ASSPRTNEKLF